The source of this TCR beta chain is a study of Tregs in tolerant kidney transplant recipients. The V gene's germline CDR1 is SEHNR and CDR2 FQNEAQ (reference sequence). V dropped 5 bases and J dropped 0 bases, with 10 bases sitting between them. The CDR3 loop spans 14 amino acids. Clones were sequenced by immunoSEQ multiplex PCR, and TCRdb holds only the in-frame ones, with some missing. Here the sample spans about 61,000 clones, approximately 85% being singletons. Regulatory T cells were sorted from thawed PBMCs rested overnight at 37°C with around 180 IU/ml IL-2. The material was Tregs from blood, obtained before the transplant. V usage is TRBV7-9 and J usage is TRBJ1-1; the D is unclear. The receptor's source is a human donor who received a combined kidney and bone marrow transplant. CDR3 in DNA: TGTGCCAGCAGCCCTCCCGCGGTGAACACTGAAGCTTTCTTT. Translated: CASSPPAVNTEAFF.